This T cell receptor beta chain appears in the sequencing data of a study of blood T cell repertoires in COVID-19. For the study at large: COVID-19 samples collected from the United States, Italy and Spain covered acute and convalescent phases. T cells, B-cell-depleted T cells, or PBMCs supplied cDNA or gDNA.

Per the original data handling: Amplification of reference gene primers was used by the study to estimate nucleated cell counts. The protocol was immunoSEQ multiplex PCR, while the TCRdb copy is restricted to in-frame clones and leaves out a portion. V and J calls and clone size are those listed in that table; D and trimming were worked out from the DNA. The data contain approximately 240,000 clones, 88% of them singletons. V was pared by 7 bases and J by 9 bases, with 14 bases between. From germline, CDR1 is GTSNPN and CDR2 SVGIG (reference sequence). There are 11 residues in the CDR3. Sequencing input: peripheral blood. The chain is built from TRBV30 and TRBJ2-3; D is perhaps TRBD1 (5 bases). The receptor comes from a woman aged 40 to 55 who had recovered from COVID-19. CDR3 in amino acids: CAYASGRTQYF. Written as DNA, the CDR3 is TGTGCCTACGCGTCAGGGCGGACGCAGTATTTT. Supplemented by reference TRBV30 and TRBJ2-3, the full variable domain reads SQTIHQWPATLVQPVGSPLSLECTVEGTSNPNLYWYRQAAGRGLQLLFYSVGIGQISSEVPQNLSASRPQDRQFILSSKKLLLSDSGFYLCAYASGRTQYFGPGTRLTVL.